A selection of T cell receptor beta chains follows, all from one sample in a study of blood T cell dynamics during melanoma immunotherapy. Profiling relied on immunoSEQ multiplex PCR, and the TCRdb table lists in-frame clones only, not all of them. The repertoire has several thousand clones, just over 95% of them found once; the top ten carry more than 1%. The sample consisted of effector memory CD8+ T cells from blood, taken from a patient treated with checkpoint blockade. Every receptor here comes from a human donor with melanoma. The CDR3 runs from the conserved cysteine through the conserved F or W. D genes are given only for firm matches. Clone sizes are given selectively: once, few, many, or a class where the clone is expanded.

D	length	V	size	J	CDR3	DNA
NA	11	TRBV20-1	NA	TRBJ2-7	CSAPREYEQYF	TGCAGTGCTCCCCGGGAGTACGAGCAGTACTTC
NA	9	TRBV27	NA	TRBJ2-7	CASGHEQYF	TGTGCCAGTGGACACGAGCAGTACTTC
NA	13	TRBV7-8	once	TRBJ2-1	CASSSSPSNEQFF	TGTGCCAGCAGCTCGTCACCGTCCAATGAGCAGTTCTTC
TRBD1	15	TRBV5-5	NA	TRBJ2-7	CASSSFGTGLYEQYF	TGTGCCAGCAGCTCCTTCGGGACAGGGCTCTACGAGCAGTACTTC
TRBD1	15	TRBV2	NA	TRBJ1-1	CASSPMTGEGTEAFF	TGTGCCAGCAGTCCAATGACAGGGGAAGGTACTGAAGCTTTCTTT
NA	12	TRBV5-5	NA	TRBJ2-7	CASTKGYYEQYF	TGTGCCAGCACTAAGGGGTACTACGAGCAGTACTTC
NA	14	TRBV16	NA	TRBJ2-5	CASSQGASGETQYF	TGTGCCAGCAGCCAGGGGGCGAGTGGCGAGACCCAGTACTTC
NA	13	TRBV5-1	NA	TRBJ2-7	CASSWRGKNEQYF	TGCGCCAGCAGCTGGCGGGGTAAAAACGAGCAGTACTTC
NA	14	TRBV21-1	NA	TRBJ1-3	CASSRGTSGNTIYF	TGTGCCAGCAGCAGAGGGACCTCCGGAAACACCATATATTTT
NA	12	TRBV28	NA	TRBJ1-5	CASSLWRGPQHF	TGTGCCAGCAGTTTGTGGCGGGGGCCCCAGCATTTT
NA	14	TRBV7-9	NA	TRBJ2-5	CASSRSGSQETQYF	TGTGCCAGCAGCCGTAGCGGAAGCCAAGAGACCCAGTACTTC
TRBD1	15	TRBV7-8	once	TRBJ1-2	CASSMRDRLEAGYTF	TGTGCCAGCAGCATGAGGGACAGGCTGGAGGCTGGCTACACCTTC
TRBD2	15	TRBV6-6	NA	TRBJ2-2	CASTQREGPTGELFF	TGTGCCAGCACTCAGCGGGAGGGCCCCACCGGGGAGCTGTTTTTT
NA	16	TRBV15	NA	TRBJ2-1	CATSRGETTTYNEQFF	TGTGCCACCAGCAGAGGGGAAACAACTACCTACAATGAGCAGTTCTTC
TRBD2	13	TRBV27	NA	TRBJ2-7	CASLPSGGYEQYF	TGTGCCAGTCTCCCTAGCGGGGGGTACGAGCAGTACTTC
TRBD1	15	TRBV7-9	NA	TRBJ2-7	CASSLPGQRFYEQYF	TGTGCCAGCAGCTTACCGGGACAGCGATTCTACGAGCAGTACTTC
NA	14	TRBV6-5	NA	TRBJ2-1	CASSTTGSYNEQFF	TGTGCCAGCAGTACTACAGGCTCCTACAATGAGCAGTTCTTC
TRBD2	15	TRBV5-1	NA	TRBJ2-7	CASSLGEGLIYEQYF	TGCGCCAGCAGCTTGGGGGAGGGTCTAATCTACGAGCAGTACTTC
TRBD2	17	TRBV11-2	NA	TRBJ2-1	CASSRTSGSFDNNEQFF	TGTGCCAGCAGCAGGACTAGCGGGAGTTTCGATAACAATGAGCAGTTCTTC
NA	15	TRBV5-1	NA	TRBJ1-1	CACQISGGGNTEAFF	TGCGCCTGTCAAATCTCCGGAGGGGGGAACACTGAAGCTTTCTTT
NA	14	TRBV27	NA	TRBJ2-3	CASHGPFSTDTQYF	TGTGCCTCCCACGGGCCTTTTAGCACAGATACGCAGTATTTT
NA	11	TRBV9	NA	TRBJ2-1	CASSVGHEQFF	TGTGCCAGCAGCGTAGGACATGAGCAGTTCTTC
TRBD1	14	TRBV19	once	TRBJ2-1	CASSILAGGNEQFF	TGTGCCAGTAGTATACTGGCAGGGGGCAATGAGCAGTTCTTC
NA	18	TRBV10-3	NA	TRBJ2-7	CAISESIVGGPRTYEQYF	TGTGCCATCAGTGAGTCGATCGTCGGCGGACCGCGCACCTACGAGCAGTACTTC
NA	16	TRBV28	NA	TRBJ1-1	CASSTPQELMNTEAFF	TGTGCCAGCAGTACACCACAGGAACTCATGAACACTGAAGCTTTCTTT
NA	13	TRBV4-1	NA	TRBJ2-1	CASSQVSVNEQFF	TGCGCCAGCAGCCAAGTGTCGGTCAATGAGCAGTTCTTC
NA	13	TRBV6-5	NA	TRBJ2-5	CASSLGGQETQYF	TGTGCCAGCAGCCTCGGCGGACAAGAGACCCAGTACTTC
NA	13	TRBV5-5	NA	TRBJ2-7	CASSRDPAYEQYF	TGTGCCAGCAGCCGGGACCCGGCCTACGAGCAGTACTTC
TRBD2	14	TRBV28	NA	TRBJ2-7	CASSFGEGPYEQYF	TGTGCCAGCAGTTTTGGGGAGGGACCTTACGAGCAGTACTTC
NA	15	TRBV9	few	TRBJ2-7	CASSVIRGDTYEQYF	TGTGCCAGCAGCGTAATACGCGGGGACACCTACGAGCAGTACTTC
NA	13	TRBV28	NA	TRBJ2-7	CASSLQFKDEQYF	TGTGCCAGCAGTTTGCAATTTAAGGACGAGCAGTACTTC
TRBD2	18	TRBV28	NA	TRBJ2-7	CASSLSLAGAFGSYEQYF	TGTGCCAGCAGTTTATCCCTAGCGGGAGCTTTCGGCTCCTACGAGCAGTACTTC
NA	17	TRBV5-1	NA	TRBJ1-3	CASSPKTGLSSGNTIYF	TGCGCCAGCAGCCCAAAGACAGGACTCAGCTCTGGAAACACCATATATTTT
NA	12	TRBV29-1	NA	TRBJ1-2	CSVESGEDGYTF	TGCAGCGTTGAATCAGGGGAGGATGGCTACACCTTC
NA	14	TRBV9	NA	TRBJ1-2	CASSVQGINYGYTF	TGTGCCAGCAGCGTACAGGGTATTAACTATGGCTACACCTTC
TRBD2	16	TRBV6-1	NA	TRBJ2-3	CASSDRLAGGTDTQYF	TGTGCCAGCAGTGACCGACTAGCGGGAGGGACAGATACGCAGTATTTT
NA	12	TRBV28	NA	TRBJ2-1	CATGRGYNEQFF	TGTGCCACCGGTCGGGGCTACAATGAGCAGTTCTTC
TRBD1	14	TRBV4-1	NA	TRBJ2-7	CASSHGTGAYEQYF	TGCGCCAGCAGCCATGGGACAGGAGCCTACGAGCAGTACTTC
NA	13	TRBV9	NA	TRBJ2-3	CASSVEGPDTQYF	TGTGCCAGCAGCGTAGAGGGACCAGATACGCAGTATTTT
NA	14	TRBV9	NA	TRBJ1-1	CASSVAGGNTEAFF	TGTGCCAGCAGCGTAGCCGGTGGGAACACTGAAGCTTTCTTT
TRBD2	16	TRBV6-5	NA	TRBJ2-7	CASSYGGLAFSYEQYF	TGTGCCAGCAGTTACGGGGGACTAGCGTTCTCCTACGAGCAGTACTTC
NA	14	TRBV15	once	TRBJ2-7	CATSNAGWDVEQYF	TGTGCCACCAGCAATGCGGGTTGGGATGTTGAGCAGTACTTC
NA	13	TRBV13	NA	TRBJ2-1	CASSLWTKNEQFF	TGTGCCAGCAGCTTATGGACTAAGAATGAGCAGTTCTTC
NA	15	TRBV6-1	NA	TRBJ2-7	CASRPWQGETYEQYF	TGTGCCAGCAGGCCATGGCAGGGTGAGACTTACGAGCAGTACTTC
NA	13	TRBV27	NA	TRBJ1-1	CATRNHGNTEAFF	TGTGCCACCAGAAACCACGGGAACACTGAAGCTTTCTTT
NA	15	TRBV12-2	once	TRBJ2-1	CASRPTGTPYNEQFF	TGTGCAAGTCGACCCACCGGGACTCCCTACAATGAGCAGTTCTTC
NA	15	TRBV9	NA	TRBJ2-7	CASSVAGTSSYEQYF	TGTGCCAGCAGCGTAGCCGGGACTTCCTCCTACGAGCAGTACTTC
NA	15	TRBV9	once	TRBJ2-3	CASSVGQGWKDTQYF	TGTGCCAGCAGCGTAGGTCAGGGTTGGAAAGATACGCAGTATTTT
NA	17	TRBV4-1	NA	TRBJ2-1	CASSQVTSLDRYNEQFF	TGCGCCAGCAGCCAAGTCACCAGTCTCGACCGTTACAATGAGCAGTTCTTC
NA	16	TRBV7-9	NA	TRBJ1-2	CASSLSDSTINYGYTF	TGTGCCAGCAGCTTAAGCGACAGCACCATTAACTATGGCTACACCTTC
NA	15	TRBV4-1	NA	TRBJ2-1	CASSQVSGVRNEQFF	TGCGCCAGCAGCCAAGTTTCAGGAGTACGAAATGAGCAGTTCTTC
NA	12	TRBV9	NA	TRBJ1-2	CASSVGRDGYTF	TGTGCCAGCAGCGTAGGTAGGGATGGCTACACCTTC
TRBD2	19	TRBV28	NA	TRBJ2-7	CASSRPYLGLAGGPYEQYF	TGTGCCAGCAGTCGACCCTACTTAGGACTAGCGGGAGGGCCCTACGAGCAGTACTTC
TRBD1	16	TRBV6-4	NA	TRBJ1-5	CASRDPGQHSNQPQHF	TGTGCCAGCAGGGATCCGGGACAGCATAGCAATCAGCCCCAGCATTTT